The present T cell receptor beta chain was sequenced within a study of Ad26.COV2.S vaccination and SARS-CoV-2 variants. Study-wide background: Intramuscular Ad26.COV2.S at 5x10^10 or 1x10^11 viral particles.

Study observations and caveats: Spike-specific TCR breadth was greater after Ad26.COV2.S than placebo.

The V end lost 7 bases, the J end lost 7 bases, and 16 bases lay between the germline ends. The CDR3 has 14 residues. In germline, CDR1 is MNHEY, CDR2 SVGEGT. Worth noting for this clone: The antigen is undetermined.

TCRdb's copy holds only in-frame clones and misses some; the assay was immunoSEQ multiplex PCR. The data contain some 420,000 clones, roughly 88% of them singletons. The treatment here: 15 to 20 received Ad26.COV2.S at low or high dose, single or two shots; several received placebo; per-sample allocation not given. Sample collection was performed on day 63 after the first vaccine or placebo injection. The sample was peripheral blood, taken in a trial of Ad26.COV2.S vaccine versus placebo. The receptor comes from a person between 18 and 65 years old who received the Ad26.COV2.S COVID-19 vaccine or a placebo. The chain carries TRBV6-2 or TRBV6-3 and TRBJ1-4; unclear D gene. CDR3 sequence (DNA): TGTGCCAGCACCCCCGCAGCCGGAGTTGAAAAACTGTTTTTT. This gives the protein CASTPAAGVEKLFF.